The rows below give T cell receptor beta chains drawn from one sample of a study of OX40 agonist ivuxolimab in advanced cancers. Sequencing was performed with immunoSEQ multiplex PCR; in TCRdb, only in-frame clones are kept and a portion is missing. The data contain some 95,000 clones, around 88% of them singletons. The source was CD4+ or CD8+ T cells sorted from blood, collected in a trial of the OX40 agonist ivuxolimab. Receptors were obtained from an adult with an advanced solid tumor such as melanoma, head and neck, liver or kidney cancer. Each CDR3 is given with its conserved first and last residue. A D gene is named only where the DNA matches it firmly. Some rows have no size entry. The others give once, few or many, or a class for an expanded clone.

V gene	clone size	J gene	D gene	CDR3 DNA	CDR3 protein
TRBV12-5	NA	TRBJ1-1	NA	TGTGCTAGTGGTTTGGATCGGGGGGCAAATGAAGCTTTCTTT	CASGLDRGANEAFF
TRBV7-2	NA	TRBJ2-5	NA	TGTGCCAGCAGCCTAGGAGGGATGGAGACCCAGTACTTC	CASSLGGMETQYF
TRBV28	NA	TRBJ2-7	NA	TGTGCCAGCAGTGCCGGGCTCCCCCTCTACGAGCAGTACTTC	CASSAGLPLYEQYF
TRBV6-5	NA	TRBJ2-3	NA	TGTGCCAGCAGGAACAGCTTTTACACAGATACGCAGTATTTT	CASRNSFYTDTQYF
TRBV18	NA	TRBJ2-5	TRBD1	TGTGCCAGCTCAGAAGACAGGGTCGAGACCCAGTACTTC	CASSEDRVETQYF
TRBV2	NA	TRBJ2-3	NA	TGTACCAGCAATGAGGGGGGGCGTGCAGATACGCAGTATTTT	CTSNEGGRADTQYF
TRBV7-8	NA	TRBJ1-5	NA	TGTGCCAGCAGCTTAGAGGGGGTGACCAATCAGCCCCAGCATTTT	CASSLEGVTNQPQHF
TRBV7-2	NA	TRBJ2-3	NA	TGTGCCAGCACTCAGGACAAACAGAGGAGCACAGATACGCAGTATTTT	CASTQDKQRSTDTQYF
TRBV21-1	NA	TRBJ1-1	NA	TGTGCCAGCAGCAAAGCTACGGCCTTTTTCCCGTTGAACACTGAAGCTTTCTTT	CASSKATAFFPLNTEAFF
TRBV19	NA	TRBJ1-3	NA	TGTGCCACCCGGACCTCTGGAAACACCATATATTTT	CATRTSGNTIYF
TRBV11-2	NA	TRBJ2-2	NA	TGTGCCAGCAGCTTCTCGGGGCCGGGGACCGGGGAGCTGTTTTTT	CASSFSGPGTGELFF
TRBV6-5	NA	TRBJ1-3	TRBD1	TGTGCCAGCAGTTACGCGGGACAGGGAGCATACACCATATATTTT	CASSYAGQGAYTIYF
TRBV9	few	TRBJ1-1	NA	TGTGCCAGCAGCGTAGAATGGCAGGCCGGGGCGGCTTTCTTT	CASSVEWQAGAAFF